The T cell receptor (beta chain) described here comes from a study of blood T cells in healthy people across ages. Sample-barcoded 5' priming and a J-beta primer mix drove a second PCR of roughly 7 to 11 cycles. Each TCR beta cDNA got a 12-nucleotide random molecular identifier. TCRdb itself ran the 5' RACE reads through MiXCR, one entry per CDR3 protein. The profile shows about 1.8 million distinct CDR3 sequences, 49% of them singletons. Germline lookup yields CDR1 SGHDN and CDR2 FVKESK. V lost 4 bases, J lost 1 base, and 5 bases lay in between. This CDR3 contains 14 residues. As regards this clonotype: The antigen is not known. It may be a read error: a sequence one base away is much more abundant.

The study, taken as a whole, reports: What prevented conclusive comparison of naive and antigen-experienced cells was that PBMCs were unsorted. For the donors, CMV status was unknown and possibly confounded expanded clonotype changes.

The chain links TRBV14 to TRBJ2-6; D remains ambiguous. Sequenced: blood. The sequence derives from a woman aged 40-49 years in good health. The CDR3 DNA is TGTGCCAGCAGCCCCGAGTCTGGGGCCAACGTCCTGACTTTC. This translates into CASSPESGANVLTF.